This T cell receptor (beta chain) was retrieved from a study of shared clonotypes between healthy human individuals. At the level of the study: Researchers drew samples from two women and a few men aged 18 to 49.

The assay was immunoSEQ multiplex PCR, and TCRdb's table has in-frame clones only and misses some. Of approximately 2.3 million clones in the sample, over 90% were seen once. This TCR was sampled from a man between 18 and 35 years old in good health. Some clones in this sample may be carry-over from other donors' samples. Sequences were obtained from naive CD4+ T cells from PBMCs. Described subset: CD45RA+ positively selected.

CDR3 nucleotides: TGCAGCGTTGAAGAACAGGGTGGCACCGGGGAGCTGTTTTTT. The encoded protein is CSVEEQGGTGELFF. V gene TRBV29-1 combines with J gene TRBJ2-2; the D gene is possibly TRBD1 (6 bases). Trimming removed 0 bases from V and 4 bases from J, with 9 bases in between. This CDR3 has 14 amino acids. In germline, CDR1 is SQVTM, CDR2 ANQGSEA.